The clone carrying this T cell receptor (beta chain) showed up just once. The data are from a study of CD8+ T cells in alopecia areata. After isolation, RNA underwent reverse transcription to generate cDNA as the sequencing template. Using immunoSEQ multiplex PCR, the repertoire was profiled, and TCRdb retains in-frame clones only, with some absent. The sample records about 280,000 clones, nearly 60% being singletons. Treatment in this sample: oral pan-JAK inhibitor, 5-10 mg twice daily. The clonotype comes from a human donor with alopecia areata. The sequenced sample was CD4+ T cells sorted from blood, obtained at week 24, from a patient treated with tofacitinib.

CDR3 in amino acids: CASSLTGRNEQFF. Written as DNA, the CDR3 is TGTGCCAGCAGCTTAACGGGGCGCAATGAGCAGTTCTTC. V gene TRBV5-6 combines with J gene TRBJ2-1; D may correspond to TRBD1 or TRBD2 (5 bases each). The CDR3 loop spans 13 amino acids. Germline CDR1 reads SGHDT; CDR2 reads YYEEEE. Between the trimmed V and J ends, which lost 2 bases and 6 bases, there was a span of 9 bases.